Listed below are T cell receptor beta chains from one sample, sequenced in a study of blood T cell repertoires in COVID-19. Clones were read by immunoSEQ multiplex PCR, and TCRdb kept only the in-frame ones, dropping some. Of roughly 63,000 clones detected, roughly 71% appear once; the ten largest clones hold under 30%. Sequencing was done on a sample of peripheral blood. These receptor sequences come from a woman aged 80 or over with acute or convalescent COVID-19. Each CDR3 is given with its conserved first and last residue. A D gene is named only where the DNA matches it firmly. Size is stated for part of the rows, as once, few or many counts, or as a class when the clone is expanded.

d_gene	v_gene	abundance	j_gene	CDR3aa	CDR3nt
-	TRBV28	many	TRBJ1-3	CASTSEAPGNTIYF	TGTGCCAGCACCTCCGAGGCACCTGGAAACACCATATATTTT
TRBD1	TRBV29-1	few	TRBJ2-6	CSVPDRAGANVLTF	TGCAGCGTACCCGACAGGGCTGGGGCCAACGTCCTGACTTTC
TRBD1	TRBV6-6	-	TRBJ2-7	CASSSPRQGKDEQYF	TGTGCCAGCAGTTCCCCTCGACAGGGAAAGGATGAGCAGTACTTC
TRBD2	TRBV11-1	-	TRBJ2-7	CASSLGHGRAYEQYF	TGTGCCAGCAGCTTAGGACACGGGAGGGCCTACGAGCAGTACTTC
TRBD1	TRBV7-6	-	TRBJ2-5	CASSWRGGITGGVGETQYF	TGTGCCAGCAGCTGGCGAGGGGGGATAACAGGGGGCGTGGGAGAGACCCAGTACTTC
-	TRBV7-3	-	TRBJ2-6	CASSLGPGGANVLTF	TGTGCCAGCAGCTTAGGCCCGGGAGGGGCCAACGTCCTGACTTTC
-	TRBV29-1	-	TRBJ1-1	CSVVSQKGFATEAFF	TGCAGCGTAGTGAGCCAGAAGGGGTTTGCCACTGAAGCTTTCTTT
TRBD2	TRBV4-1	-	TRBJ2-3	CASSQRTSGTDTQYF	TGCGCCAGCAGCCAACGGACTAGCGGGACAGATACGCAGTATTTT
TRBD1	TRBV28	-	TRBJ1-3	CASSTTDRGGLAGNTIYF	TGTGCCAGCAGTACCACGGACAGGGGGGGTCTCGCTGGAAACACCATATATTTT
-	TRBV21-1	-	TRBJ2-7	CASSLGRGVYEQYF	TGTGCCAGCAGCCTAGGTCGGGGGGTTTACGAGCAGTACTTC
-	TRBV7-9	few	TRBJ2-1	CASSLGQSGVHEQFF	TGTGCCAGCAGCTTAGGCCAGTCTGGTGTCCATGAGCAGTTCTTC
-	TRBV30	once	TRBJ1-1	CAWVSRAEAFF	TGTGCCTGGGTCTCCCGCGCTGAAGCTTTCTTT
TRBD1	TRBV28	-	TRBJ1-2	CASSPLDRVSGYTF	TGTGCCAGCAGTCCCTTGGACAGGGTGAGCGGCTACACCTTC
TRBD2	TRBV3-1/TRBV3-2	-	TRBJ2-5	CASSQATPVLAGEETQYF	TGTGCCAGCAGCCAAGCAACCCCCGTACTAGCGGGAGAAGAGACCCAGTACTTC
TRBD1	TRBV6-5	few	TRBJ1-2	CASSSSGQGYGYTF	TGTGCCAGCAGTTCCTCGGGACAGGGGTATGGCTACACCTTC
TRBD1	TRBV6-4	-	TRBJ1-1	CASKKTGQAGTEAFF	TGTGCCAGCAAAAAAACAGGACAGGCAGGCACTGAAGCTTTCTTT
-	TRBV6-1	-	TRBJ1-6	CASSDHRGSYNSPLHF	TGTGCCAGCAGTGACCACCGCGGGAGTTATAATTCACCCCTCCACTTT
-	TRBV11-2	-	TRBJ1-1	CASSLVTEAFF	TGTGCCAGCAGCTTAGTAACTGAAGCTTTCTTT
TRBD2	TRBV30	-	TRBJ2-3	CAWSLREGDTQYF	TGTGCCTGGAGCCTCCGGGAGGGAGATACGCAGTATTTT
TRBD1	TRBV12-5	-	TRBJ2-7	CASGLVGGLAYEQYF	TGTGCTAGTGGTTTGGTAGGGGGCCTTGCCTACGAGCAGTACTTC
TRBD1	TRBV4-2	-	TRBJ1-3	CASSQDGQVTMSGNTIYF	TGTGCCAGCAGCCAAGATGGACAGGTCACAATGTCTGGAAACACCATATATTTT
-	TRBV10-3	-	TRBJ2-3	CAISEVNGGTQYF	TGTGCCATCAGTGAAGTGAACGGGGGAACGCAGTATTTT
TRBD2	TRBV6-6	-	TRBJ2-1	CASSLASVAGGDNEQFF	TGTGCCAGCAGTCTCGCATCGGTAGCGGGGGGGGACAATGAGCAGTTCTTC
TRBD2	TRBV4-2	-	TRBJ2-1	CASSRAGSYNEQFF	TGTGCCAGCAGCCGAGCGGGGTCCTACAATGAGCAGTTCTTC
-	TRBV7-9	-	TRBJ1-1	CASTQGRLGNTEAFF	TGTGCCAGCACCCAAGGGAGGTTGGGGAACACTGAAGCTTTCTTT